This paragraph reports one TCR beta chain. Its antigen remains unknown. CDR1 SGHTA and CDR2 FQGNSA come from the germline V gene. The CDR3 is 15 residues long. Trimming cost V 1 base and J 0 bases, with 6 bases left between them. This entry is derived from a study of beta chain features in type 1 diabetes. In the study overall: Healthy donors and patients showed comparable age, gender and cell yields.

Sort purity for all populations was recorded as exceeding 98%. Study findings and constraints: Type 1 diabetes patients had moderately but significantly shorter TCRB CDR3s in all four CD4+ subsets.

Every isolated RNA sample was fully reverse transcribed, so sequencing captured expressed TCRB transcripts. Sequenced by immunoSEQ multiplex PCR; TCRdb stores in-frame clones only, minus some. The table has roughly 150,000 clones, about 8.3% seen once; the top ten hold 0.54%. The chain has TRBV7-2 and TRBJ2-2; D may be TRBD1 (5 bases). The sample was central memory CD4+ T cells from blood. The receptor's source is a woman under 30 with type 1 diabetes. The CDR3 nucleotides read TGTGCCAGCAGCTTAGAGGGGACGAACACCGGGGAGCTGTTTTTT. It encodes CASSLEGTNTGELFF.